Below are 21 T cell receptor beta chains sequenced from a single sample in a study of blood T cells in healthy people across ages. Combining a sample-barcoded 5' primer with a J-beta primer mix, a second PCR ran for roughly 7 to 11 cycles. TCRdb independently ran MiXCR on the 5' RACE reads; one entry per CDR3 protein. The table lists 550,000 to 600,000 distinct CDR3 sequences, 25% to 30% of them singletons. Input material: blood. The receptors originated from a woman in her seventies in good health.

There are a few counts of this clonotype. This rearrangement joins TRBV3-1 to TRBJ2-5, with TRBD2 identical over 8 bases. Germline-derived CDR1 and CDR2 are LGHDT and YNNKEL (reference sequence). V lost 0 bases, J lost 1 base, and 7 bases stayed unmatched. The length of the CDR3 is 17 residues. Here the CDR3 DNA reads TGTGCCAGCAGCCAAGATAGAAGCGGGGGACCCCAAGAGACCCAGTACTTC. This translates into CASSQDRSGGPQETQYF.

The chain combines TRBV12-3 or TRBV12-4 with TRBJ1-1; no definite D call. The CDR3 has 14 residues. Deletions cut 3 bases from V and 4 bases from J, with 12 bases between. The CDR3 DNA reads as TGTGCCAGCAGTTTCTTGTCAGGCTCCACTGAAGCTTTCTTT. Its translation: CASSFLSGSTEAFF.

This clonotype was seen at least ten times. The CDR3 DNA reads TGCAGCGTAAACGGGGCATACAATGAGCAGTTCTTC. Encoded protein: CSVNGAYNEQFF. The chain recombines TRBV29-1 with TRBJ2-1, with D perhaps given as TRBD1 or TRBD2 (5 bases each). CDR3 length: 12 residues. CDR1 and CDR2 (germline): SQVTM, ANQGSEA. V was clipped by 6 bases and J by 4 bases, with 10 bases between them.

The rearrangement uses TRBV7-2 and TRBJ1-2; 7 bases line up with TRBD1. Looked up from germline, CDR1 is SGHTA and CDR2 is FQGNSA. The V gene end was trimmed by 6 bases and the J gene end by 2 bases; junction bases not matched to a gene: 9. This CDR3 comprises 15 residues. The CDR3 region has the DNA TGTGCCAGCAGTCCTTCCGCAGGGGGGAACTATGGCTACACCTTC. Its protein product is CASSPSAGGNYGYTF.

The chain carries TRBV29-1 and TRBJ2-5; possible D gene TRBD1, 5 bases. The better agreement between TRBJ2-7 and the DNA end casts doubt on the J call. Germline V gives CDR1 SQVTM, CDR2 ANQGSEA. This CDR3 region has 14 residues. CDR3 nucleotides: TGCAGCGTTGACGGGCAGGGTGGGTCCTACGAGCAGTACTTC. Translated, it gives CSVDGQGGSYEQYF.

There are many counts of this clonotype. The chain has TRBV4-3 and TRBJ1-6; a possible D gene is TRBD1 (6 bases). Between the trimmed V and J ends, which lost 6 bases and 7 bases, there was a span of 16 bases. The CDR3 totals 15 residues. CDR1 is LGHNA and CDR2 is YSLEER in the germline V gene. The CDR3 here is CASRHNRANNSPLHF. CDR3 DNA sequence: TGCGCCAGCAGGCACAACAGGGCAAACAATTCACCCCTCCACTTT.

The table lists this clonotype with a few counts. The gene calls are TRBV5-1 and TRBJ1-1, with TRBD1 identical over 8 bases. The V segment lost 4 bases and the J segment 3 bases; nucleotides outside the gene matches: 8. From germline, CDR1 is SGHRS and CDR2 YFSETQ. The CDR3 spans 15 residues. The CDR3 region is CASSSYRGFDTEAFF. DNA of the CDR3: TGCGCCAGCAGCAGCTACAGGGGGTTCGACACTGAAGCTTTCTTT.

Concerning this clonotype: The junction and the germline gene differ at one end; a read error may be behind it. The rearrangement uses TRBV7-9 and TRBJ2-5, with 7 bases identical to TRBD1. Germline CDR1 reads SEHNR; CDR2 reads FQNEAQ (reference sequence). This CDR3 is built from 12 residues. For the CDR3, the DNA is TGTGCCAGCAGCTCCCGGGGCAGGGGGAAGTTCTTC. Its protein product is CASSSRGRGKFF.

The chain carries TRBV7-2 and TRBJ2-3; 11 bases agree with TRBD2. Trimming at V came to 3 bases and at J to 3 bases, leaving 2 bases not matched to a gene. Looked up from germline, CDR1 is SGHTA and CDR2 is FQGNSA. The CDR3 sequence is 15 residues long. The CDR3 here is CASSLTSGKTDTQYF. CDR3 DNA: TGTGCCAGCAGCTTGACTAGCGGGAAAACAGATACGCAGTATTTT. Based on the CDR3 plus reference TRBV7-2 and TRBJ2-3, the full variable domain is GAGVSQSPSNKVTEKGKDVELRCDPISGHTALYWYRQSLGQGLEFLIYFQGNSAPDKSGLPSDRFSAERTGGSVSTLTIQRTQQEDSAVYLCASSLTSGKTDTQYFGPGTRLTVL.

This clonotype turned up a few times. The chain links TRBV7-2 to TRBJ2-3; 9 bases are a match to TRBD2. This CDR3 spans 16 amino acids. Trimming at V came to 5 bases and at J to 5 bases, leaving 11 bases not matched to a gene. The germline V gene encodes CDR1 SGHTA and CDR2 FQGNSA. The CDR3 coding sequence is TGTGCCAGCAGCCTATTTAAGCGGGGGGCGGGAGATACGCAGTATTTT. It specifies CASSLFKRGAGDTQYF. The whole variable domain, remainder taken from reference TRBV7-2 and TRBJ2-3, is GAGVSQSPSNKVTEKGKDVELRCDPISGHTALYWYRQSLGQGLEFLIYFQGNSAPDKSGLPSDRFSAERTGGSVSTLTIQRTQQEDSAVYLCASSLFKRGAGDTQYFGPGTRLTVL.

This clonotype turned up a few times. The chain is built from TRBV7-2 and TRBJ2-7; 9 bases are shared with TRBD1. V lost 5 bases and J lost 6; bases outside the gene matches: 5. Germline V gives CDR1 SGHTA, CDR2 FQGNSA. CDR3 length: 13 residues. The CDR3 reads CASSIHRGLEQYF. CDR3 bases: TGTGCCAGCAGCATACACAGGGGGCTCGAGCAGTACTTC.

This rearrangement joins TRBV7-2 to TRBJ2-5, with 14 nucleotides matching TRBD2. After removal of 4 bases from V and 5 bases from J, the junction contained 3 bases not matched to a gene. Germline assignment: CDR1 SGHTA and CDR2 FQGNSA. This CDR3 has 15 amino acids. CDR3 amino acids: CASSYGTSGGETQYF. The CDR3 coding sequence is TGTGCCAGCAGCTATGGGACTAGCGGGGGTGAGACCCAGTACTTC.

The rearrangement joins TRBV12-3 or TRBV12-4 to TRBJ1-4, with D unclear. V lost 7 bases, J lost 6 bases, and 12 bases lay in between. The CDR3 runs to 13 residues. The CDR3: CASTNSPYEKLFF. The CDR3 DNA is TGTGCCAGCACCAATAGCCCTTATGAAAAACTGTTTTTT.

V gene TRBV20-1 combines with J gene TRBJ1-3, with 10 bases lining up with TRBD1. V shed 0 bases and J 4 bases; nucleotides not matched to a gene: 6. Germline-derived CDR1 and CDR2 are DFQATT and SNEGSKA (reference sequence). The CDR3 spans 16 residues. CDR3 DNA: TGCAGTGCTAGAGATCCTGGGACAGGGGAAGGAAACACCATATATTTT. Translated: CSARDPGTGEGNTIYF.

This clonotype has ten or more counts. This rearrangement joins TRBV5-1 to TRBJ2-5; 9 bases match TRBD1. Trimming at V came to 0 bases and at J to 3 bases, leaving 6 bases not matched to a gene. Germline CDR1 SGHRS, CDR2 YFSETQ. The CDR3 length is 16 residues. CDR3 loop: CASSLAGTGLEETQYF. CDR3 nucleotide sequence: TGCGCCAGCAGCTTGGCCGGGACAGGGCTCGAAGAGACCCAGTACTTC.

The V call is TRBV29-1, the J call TRBJ2-5, with 7 bases that match TRBD2. V trimming: 6 bases; J trimming: 5 bases; junction bases outside the gene matches: 3. Germline V gives CDR1 SQVTM, CDR2 ANQGSEA. The CDR3 length is 11 residues. CDR3 protein: CSVAAGETQYF. CDR3 DNA: TGCAGCGTCGCAGCGGGGGAGACCCAGTACTTC.

J is TRBJ1-4 and V is TRBV9, with D perhaps TRBD1 (6 bases). This CDR3 is built from 14 residues. The germline V and J ends were trimmed by 2 bases and 2 bases, with 7 bases remaining between them. Per germline, CDR1 SGDLS and CDR2 YYNGEE. CDR3 nucleotide sequence: TGTGCCAGCAGCGTCACAGGGACTAATGAAAAACTGTTTTTT. It encodes CASSVTGTNEKLFF.

The rearrangement uses TRBV5-4 and TRBJ2-1; the match to TRBD2 covers 7 bases. This CDR3 spans 15 amino acids. Trimming at V came to 1 base and at J to 0 bases, leaving 1 base not matched to a gene. Germline loops: CDR1 SGHNT, CDR2 YYREEE (reference sequence). The CDR3 nucleotides are TGTGCCAGCAGCTTGCCGGGGGGCTCCTACAATGAGCAGTTCTTC. Amino acid sequence: CASSLPGGSYNEQFF.

The table lists this clonotype with a few counts. The chain joins TRBV20-1 to TRBJ1-6; D may be TRBD1 (5 bases). Germline loops: CDR1 DFQATT, CDR2 SNEGSKA (reference sequence). V was clipped by 1 base and J by 4 bases, with 14 bases between them. The CDR3 extends over 16 amino acids. The DNA for the CDR3 is TGCAGTGCTAGAGGAAAGGGACTTCCTTATAATTCACCCCTCCACTTT. Translation: CSARGKGLPYNSPLHF.

J is TRBJ2-1 and V is TRBV7-9; D not certain. Germline CDR1 and CDR2: SEHNR and FQNEAQ (reference sequence). The CDR3 loop spans 12 amino acids. Between the trimmed V and J ends, which lost 1 base and 8 bases, there was a span of 6 bases. The CDR3 region is CASSLGRDEQFF. The CDR3 DNA follows: TGTGCCAGCAGCTTAGGGCGCGATGAGCAGTTCTTC.

The chain is built from TRBV20-1 and TRBJ1-6; D call uncertain. The CDR3 totals 14 residues. V was shortened by 3 bases and J by 7 bases, with 13 bases between the two germline ends. The V gene's germline CDR1 is DFQATT and CDR2 SNEGSKA (reference sequence). CDR3 nucleotides: TGCAGTGCTAGCCACGGAAGGGAGAATTCACCCCTCCACTTT. This translates into CSASHGRENSPLHF.